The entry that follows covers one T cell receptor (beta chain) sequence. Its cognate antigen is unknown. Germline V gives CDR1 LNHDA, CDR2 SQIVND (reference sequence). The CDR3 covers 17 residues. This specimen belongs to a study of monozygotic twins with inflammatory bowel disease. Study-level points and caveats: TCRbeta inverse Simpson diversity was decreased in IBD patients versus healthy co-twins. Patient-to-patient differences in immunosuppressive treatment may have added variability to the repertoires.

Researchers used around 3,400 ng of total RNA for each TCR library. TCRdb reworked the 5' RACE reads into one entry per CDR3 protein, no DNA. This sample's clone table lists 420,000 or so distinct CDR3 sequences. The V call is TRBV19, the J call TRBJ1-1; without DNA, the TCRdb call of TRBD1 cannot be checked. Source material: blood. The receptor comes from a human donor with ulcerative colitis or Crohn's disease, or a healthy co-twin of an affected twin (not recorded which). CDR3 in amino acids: CASGISRLDQGAGEAFF.